The clone carrying this T cell receptor beta chain was recorded a few times. Its antigen is as yet unknown. cDNA synthesis used the whole RNA isolate, giving expressed TCRB sequences. Naive, central memory and regulatory T cell samples produced a mean of roughly 3.5 million reads. The repertoire was sequenced with immunoSEQ multiplex PCR; TCRdb's copy has only in-frame clones and lacks some. The sample includes under 400,000 clones, 10% to 15% of them seen just once. Sorting based on CD45RO/CCR7/CD25/CD127/CD95/CD27 separated CD4+ naive, central memory, regulatory and stem cell-like memory cells. In all sorted populations, purity surpassed 95%. Germline V gene data show CDR1 as MDHEN and CDR2 as SYDVKM. The CDR3 sequence is 14 residues long. Between the trimmed V and J ends, which lost 3 bases and 0 bases, there was a span of 8 bases. This specimen comes from a study of beta chain features in type 1 diabetes. Overall study context: Cell yields, gender and age were comparable in patients and healthy donors. Overall study results and limits: Shorter TCRB CDR3s, moderately but significantly so, were found in Type 1 diabetes patients in all four CD4+ subsets.

The chain links TRBV28 to TRBJ2-5; tentative D call: TRBD2 (6 bases). The sequencing sample was made of naive CD4+ T cells from blood. The clonotype was recovered from a woman under 30 with type 1 diabetes. The CDR3 is CASSLPGDQETQYF. CDR3 in DNA: TGTGCCAGCAGTTTGCCGGGGGACCAAGAGACCCAGTACTTC.